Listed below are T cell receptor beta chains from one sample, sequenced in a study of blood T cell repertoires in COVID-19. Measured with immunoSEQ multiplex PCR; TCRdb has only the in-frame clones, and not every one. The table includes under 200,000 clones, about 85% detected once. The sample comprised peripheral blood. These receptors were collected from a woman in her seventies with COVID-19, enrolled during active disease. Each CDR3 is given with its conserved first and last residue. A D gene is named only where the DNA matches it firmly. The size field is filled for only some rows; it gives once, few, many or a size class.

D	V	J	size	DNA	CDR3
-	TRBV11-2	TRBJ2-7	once	TGTGCCAGCAGCTTATTCTTCGAGCAGTACTTC	CASSLFFEQYF
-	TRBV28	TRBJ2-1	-	TGTGCCAGCGGAGAGGGCGATGAGCAGTTCTTC	CASGEGDEQFF
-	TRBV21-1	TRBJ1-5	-	TGTGCCAGCAGCCCATTTGGACAGAACAATCAGCCCCAGCATTTT	CASSPFGQNNQPQHF
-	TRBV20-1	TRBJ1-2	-	TGCAGTGCTAGTTCTGGACAGTTCCCCTCCTATGGCTACACCTTC	CSASSGQFPSYGYTF
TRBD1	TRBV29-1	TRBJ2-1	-	TGCAGCGTTGGGGACAGGGGGCGCATCAATGAGCAGTTCTTC	CSVGDRGRINEQFF
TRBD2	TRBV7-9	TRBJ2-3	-	TGTGCCAACAGCCCCCCGGGAGCGGGAGGTTACACAGATACGCAGTATTTT	CANSPPGAGGYTDTQYF
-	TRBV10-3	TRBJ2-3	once	TGTGCCATCATGAGCGGACTCCTTAGCACAGATACGCAGTATTTT	CAIMSGLLSTDTQYF
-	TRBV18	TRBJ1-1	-	TGTGCCAGCTCGGGAAGGGAGGACACTGAAGCTTTCTTT	CASSGREDTEAFF
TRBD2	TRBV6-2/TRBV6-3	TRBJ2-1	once	TGTGCCAGCAGTTACTCCACAACCGGGACTAGCCATGAGCAGTTCTTC	CASSYSTTGTSHEQFF
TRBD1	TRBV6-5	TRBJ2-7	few	TGTGCCAGCAGGCCGGGACAGGGACCCTACGAGCAGTACTTC	CASRPGQGPYEQYF
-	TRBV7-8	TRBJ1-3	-	TGTGCCAGCAGCGACCAAGGGGCTGAAGGAAACACCATATATTTT	CASSDQGAEGNTIYF
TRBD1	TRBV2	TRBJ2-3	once	TGTGCCAGCAGTAGGGACAGGGGGAACACAGATACGCAGTATTTT	CASSRDRGNTDTQYF
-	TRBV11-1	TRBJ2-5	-	TGTGCCAGCAGCTTCTGGGGAGATGTGGAGACCCAGTACTTC	CASSFWGDVETQYF
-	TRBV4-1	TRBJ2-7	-	TGCGCCAGCAGCCAATCCCCCTTTCTGTACGAGCAGTACTTC	CASSQSPFLYEQYF
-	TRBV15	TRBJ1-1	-	TGTGCCACCAGCAGATGGACAGTCGGGAACACTGAAGCTTTCTTT	CATSRWTVGNTEAFF
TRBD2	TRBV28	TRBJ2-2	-	TGTGCCAGCAGGCGACTAGCGGTGAACACCGGGGAGCTGTTTTTT	CASRRLAVNTGELFF
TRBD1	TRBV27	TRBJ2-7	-	TGTGCCAGCAGGCTGGGCCCCGGACAGGGAGGCGAGCAGTACTTC	CASRLGPGQGGEQYF
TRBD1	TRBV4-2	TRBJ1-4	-	TGTGCCAGCAGCCAACCGGGACAGGGTAACGAAAAACTGTTTTTT	CASSQPGQGNEKLFF
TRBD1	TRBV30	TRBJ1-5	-	TGTGCCTGGGGGACAGGCTCACAGGATCAGCCCCAGCATTTT	CAWGTGSQDQPQHF
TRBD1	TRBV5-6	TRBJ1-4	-	TGTGCCAGCAGCTGGGACAGGTTTGCAACTAATGAAAAACTGTTTTTT	CASSWDRFATNEKLFF
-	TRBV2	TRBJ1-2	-	TGTGCCAGCAGTGAAAAGCCGGGGATCTATGGCTACACCTTC	CASSEKPGIYGYTF
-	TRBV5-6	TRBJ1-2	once	TGTGCCAGCAGCTTAGGGGAGACCAGGAGGGGAAACTATGGCTACACCTTC	CASSLGETRRGNYGYTF
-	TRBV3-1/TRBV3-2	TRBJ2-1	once	TGTGCCAGCAGCCAAAGAGGGAAGCAAGAATGCTTCTTC	CASSQRGKQECFF
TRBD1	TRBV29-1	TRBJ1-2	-	TGCAGCGTTAAGACAGGGTATGGCTACACCTTC	CSVKTGYGYTF
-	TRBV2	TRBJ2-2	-	TGTGCCAGCACTAGTCAGCCTACCGGGGAGCTGTTTTTT	CASTSQPTGELFF